Listed below are T cell receptor beta chains from one sample, sequenced in a study of control samples from healthy donors and cancer patients. Sequenced by immunoSEQ multiplex PCR; TCRdb stores in-frame clones only, minus some. The sample holds under 200,000 clones, about 94% seen once. Sequencing input: blood. All receptors derive from a middle-aged woman in good health. The CDR3 runs from the conserved cysteine through the conserved F or W. D genes are given only for firm matches. Not all rows give a size; the values are once, few, many and, for expanded clones, a class.

length	size	J	D	V	DNA	CDR3
15	once	TRBJ1-1	TRBD1	TRBV6-1	TGTGCCAGCAGTGAACCAACAAGGGGGCGGGCTGAAGCTTTCTTT	CASSEPTRGRAEAFF
14	-	TRBJ1-2	TRBD1	TRBV4-3	TGCGCCAGCAGCCAAGCTCCAGGGGGCTATGGCTACACCTTC	CASSQAPGGYGYTF
14	-	TRBJ2-7	-	TRBV18	TGTGCCAGCTTTCGGGCAGAGAGATCCTACGAGCAGTACTTC	CASFRAERSYEQYF
15	-	TRBJ2-5	-	TRBV7-2	TGTGCCAGCAGCTTATCTAGCTCAGGGCGGGAGACCCAGTACTTC	CASSLSSSGRETQYF
15	once	TRBJ2-7	-	TRBV10-2	TGCGCCAGCAGTGGGGCCCAAACCGGCTCCTACGAGCAGTACTTC	CASSGAQTGSYEQYF
11	-	TRBJ1-2	-	TRBV20-1	TGCAGTGCTAGCACCCTGAATGGCTACACCTTC	CSASTLNGYTF
16	-	TRBJ2-5	-	TRBV30	TGTGCCTGGGGGTCAACTCCACAGGGACCCCAAGAGACCCAGTACTTC	CAWGSTPQGPQETQYF
12	-	TRBJ1-2	-	TRBV5-1	TGCGCCAGCAGCTCGCAGGGTATCGGCTACACCTTC	CASSSQGIGYTF
17	-	TRBJ1-4	-	TRBV5-1	TGCGCCAGCAGCTTGGAGGGGGGATTGGGCACTAATGAAAAACTGTTTTTT	CASSLEGGLGTNEKLFF
16	-	TRBJ1-1	TRBD1	TRBV5-4	TGTGCCAGCAGCGCAGCCGGGACAGGCCTGAACACTGAAGCTTTCTTT	CASSAAGTGLNTEAFF
15	-	TRBJ2-1	-	TRBV5-4	TGTGCCAGCAGCTTGGTCGGGACTAACCTACAGGGGCAGTTCTTC	CASSLVGTNLQGQFF
17	-	TRBJ1-3	-	TRBV19	TGTGCCAGTAGCGGACTCAGAGGCCTTGACTCTGGAAACACCATATATTTT	CASSGLRGLDSGNTIYF
16	few	TRBJ1-1	TRBD1	TRBV5-1	TGCGCCAGCAGCTTAAATGCCGACCCCGGGACAGGTGAAGCTTTCTTT	CASSLNADPGTGEAFF
16	-	TRBJ2-7	-	TRBV7-6	TGTGCCAGCAGCCTAGGATCGTTGGTGGAGTCCTACGAGCAGTACTTC	CASSLGSLVESYEQYF
11	-	TRBJ2-5	-	TRBV7-2	TGTGCCAGCAGCTCACTGGAGACCCAGTACTTC	CASSSLETQYF
13	-	TRBJ1-1	-	TRBV6-6	TGTGCCAGCAGTTACAGGTCGAACACTGAAGCTTTCTTT	CASSYRSNTEAFF
14	-	TRBJ1-6	-	TRBV7-9	TGTGCCAGCCCCCTAATTGAAGGCGATTCACCCCTCCACTTT	CASPLIEGDSPLHF
13	-	TRBJ1-1	-	TRBV5-1	TGCGCCAGCAGACCGGGCCAGAACACTGAAGCTTTCTTT	CASRPGQNTEAFF
13	once	TRBJ1-1	-	TRBV5-1	TGCGCCAGCAGCTTGGCTCCAGGGGAGACAGCTTTCTTT	CASSLAPGETAFF
14	-	TRBJ1-2	-	TRBV3-1/TRBV3-2	TGTGCCAGCAGCCCCTGGGAGGGTTCCAATGGCTACACCTTC	CASSPWEGSNGYTF
14	few	TRBJ2-3	-	TRBV18	TGTGCCAGCTCACTCCAGGTGGACACAGATACGCAGTATTTT	CASSLQVDTDTQYF
15	-	TRBJ2-5	-	TRBV4-3	TGCGCCAGCAGCCAAGACCCCGGATACCAAGAGACCCAGTACTTC	CASSQDPGYQETQYF
14	-	TRBJ1-6	-	TRBV5-1	TGCGCCAGCAGCTTGGAGGACAGTAATTCACCCCTCCACTTT	CASSLEDSNSPLHF
13	-	TRBJ1-3	TRBD1	TRBV6-5	TGTGCCAGCGGGGACAGCTCTGGAAACACCATATATTTT	CASGDSSGNTIYF
13	-	TRBJ1-1	-	TRBV6-6	TGTGCCAGCAGTTACGCGGCTAACGCTGAAGCTTTCTTT	CASSYAANAEAFF
13	-	TRBJ1-1	-	TRBV12-3/TRBV12-4	TGTGCCAGCAGTTTCAACCAGAACACTGAAGCTTTCTTT	CASSFNQNTEAFF
16	once	TRBJ2-7	TRBD1	TRBV4-3	TGCGCCAGCAGCCAAGCTCCCTGGGACAGGGGGCACGAGCAGTACTTC	CASSQAPWDRGHEQYF
14	-	TRBJ1-1	-	TRBV3-1/TRBV3-2	TGTGCCAGCAGCCAAGTAGGGAGGGCCACAGAAGCTTTCTTT	CASSQVGRATEAFF
16	-	TRBJ1-1	TRBD1	TRBV19	TGTGCCAGTAGTCTTTCCGGGCCAGGGGGGGACACTGAAGCTTTCTTT	CASSLSGPGGDTEAFF
14	-	TRBJ2-3	TRBD1	TRBV7-2	TGTGCCAGCGACCTGACAGGGAGCACAGATACGCAGTATTTT	CASDLTGSTDTQYF
17	-	TRBJ2-2	TRBD2	TRBV15	TGTGCCACCAGCAGAGTACCTGGGGGGGGTGGCACCGGGGAGCTGTTTTTT	CATSRVPGGGGTGELFF
16	once	TRBJ2-3	TRBD2	TRBV5-4	TGTGCCAGCAGCTTGGATCCTAGCGGTCCCACAGATACGCAGTATTTT	CASSLDPSGPTDTQYF
18	-	TRBJ2-5	TRBD2	TRBV4-2	TGTGCCAGCAGCCCCCTATCGGGACTAGCGGGGGAGGAGGAGACCCAGTACTTC	CASSPLSGLAGEEETQYF
15	-	TRBJ2-3	TRBD1	TRBV5-6	TGTGCCAGCAGCCCAATACAGGGGTCGACAGATACGCAGTATTTT	CASSPIQGSTDTQYF
15	once	TRBJ2-1	-	TRBV6-1	TGTGCCAGCGGTGAGGATCAGCGGACGTCAAGGGAGCAGTTCTTC	CASGEDQRTSREQFF
17	-	TRBJ2-1	TRBD2	TRBV30	TGTGCCTGGAGTAAGTCGATTGGACTAGCGGTTTACAATGAGCAGTTCTTC	CAWSKSIGLAVYNEQFF
11	-	TRBJ1-1	-	TRBV29-1	TGCAGCGTGGAGGAGAACACTGAAGCTTTCTTT	CSVEENTEAFF
15	-	TRBJ2-5	TRBD2	TRBV28	TGTGCCAGCAGTTTTAGTAGCGGGGCGGGGGAGACCCAGTACTTC	CASSFSSGAGETQYF
14	-	TRBJ1-2	-	TRBV11-2	TGTGCCAGCAGCTTAGATTCGGGACACTATGGCTACACCTTC	CASSLDSGHYGYTF
14	once	TRBJ2-3	-	TRBV2	TGTGCCAGCAGTGAAGGGGGAGGGGGAGATACGCAGTATTTT	CASSEGGGGDTQYF
14	-	TRBJ1-6	TRBD1	TRBV9	TGTGCCAGCAGCATCCAGGGGGATAATTCACCCCTCCACTTT	CASSIQGDNSPLHF
13	-	TRBJ2-3	TRBD2	TRBV10-1	TGCGCCACCCGGACTAGCCCGAGTCACACGCAGTATTTT	CATRTSPSHTQYF
13	-	TRBJ2-6	-	TRBV6-6	TGTGCCAGCTTAGACTCTGGGGCCAACGTCCTGACTTTC	CASLDSGANVLTF
14	-	TRBJ1-6	-	TRBV11-2	TGTGCCAGCAGCTCATCGGTTGGCCCCTTGTCCCTCCACTTT	CASSSSVGPLSLHF
14	-	TRBJ2-1	TRBD2	TRBV10-1	TGCGCCAGCAGTGGGCTTAGCGGGAGTTTTGAGCAGTTCTTC	CASSGLSGSFEQFF
16	-	TRBJ1-1	-	TRBV18	TGTGCCAGCTCACCGGTGGCGACAGGTTCGAACACTGAAGCTTTCTTT	CASSPVATGSNTEAFF
15	-	TRBJ1-5	TRBD1	TRBV18	TGTGCCAGCTCACCACCGACAGGGTCGGATCAGCCCCAGCATTTT	CASSPPTGSDQPQHF
15	-	TRBJ2-2	TRBD1	TRBV19	TGTGCCAGTAGTATGCCGACAGGGCTCCGAGGGGAGCTGTTTTTT	CASSMPTGLRGELFF
15	-	TRBJ2-2	-	TRBV25-1	TGTGCCAGCAGTGAATTGACGGGGAACACCGGGGAGCTGTTTTTT	CASSELTGNTGELFF
12	-	TRBJ2-1	TRBD1	TRBV4-1	TGCGCCAGCAGCAGCACAGGGGTTGAGCAGTTCTTC	CASSSTGVEQFF
17	-	TRBJ1-6	-	TRBV6-2/TRBV6-3	TGTGCCAGCAGTTACCGAGGAGCCAGCTCCTATAATTCACCCCTCCACTTT	CASSYRGASSYNSPLHF
12	-	TRBJ2-7	-	TRBV5-1	TGCGCCAGCAGCTTGAACAACTACGAGCAGTACTTC	CASSLNNYEQYF
14	-	TRBJ1-6	-	TRBV25-1	TGTGCCAGCAGTGATATCAGGGGTATCACACCCCTCCACTTT	CASSDIRGITPLHF
15	-	TRBJ2-1	TRBD1	TRBV6-5	TGTGCCAGCAGACAGGGGGTGGAATCCTACAATGAGCAGTTCTTC	CASRQGVESYNEQFF
14	-	TRBJ2-1	TRBD2	TRBV4-3	TGCGCCAGCAGGGGGCTAGCGGGCAACAATGAGCAGTTCTTC	CASRGLAGNNEQFF